Listed here is a single T cell receptor beta chain. The data were taken from a study of T cells expressing NK-cell markers. Background on the study: Seven sequenced donors out of eight were HCMV-seropositive, one seronegative.

Germline CDR1 reads MNHNS; CDR2 reads SASEGT. The CDR3 contains 13 residues. In generating TCR beta cDNA, 5'RACE template switching with UMIs was used. TCRdb reprocessed the 5' RACE reads and keeps a single row for each CDR3 protein, giving no DNA. This sample's clone table lists roughly 450,000 distinct CDR3 sequences. The V and J genes are TRBV6-1 and TRBJ1-1. Sequenced material: blood T cells: a sorted CD56 or NKG2C T cell subset, CD4+ or CD8+ T cells, or bulk PBMC T cells (not recorded which). The sequence was obtained from a woman aged 45-59 years in good health. This CDR3 is CASRVSWTIEAFF.